This TCR beta chain was found in a study of OX40 agonist ivuxolimab in advanced cancers. Using immunoSEQ multiplex PCR, the repertoire was profiled, and TCRdb retains in-frame clones only, with some absent. Altogether about 73,000 clones are present, 88% being singletons, with the ten largest covering around 0.73%. Germline CDR1 reads MNHNS; CDR2 reads SASEGT. This CDR3 comprises 17 residues. After removal of 2 bases from V and 6 bases from J, the junction contained 10 bases not matched to a gene. Sample: CD4+ or CD8+ T cells sorted from blood, taken in a trial of the OX40 agonist ivuxolimab. The V gene is TRBV6-1, the J gene TRBJ2-3; 11 positions match TRBD2. The source of this sequence is an adult with an advanced solid tumor such as melanoma, head and neck, liver or kidney cancer. In nucleotides, the CDR3 is TGTGCCAGCAGTGAATGGGATAGCGGGGGGGCAGGGGATACGCAGTATTTT. It is translated as CASSEWDSGGAGDTQYF.